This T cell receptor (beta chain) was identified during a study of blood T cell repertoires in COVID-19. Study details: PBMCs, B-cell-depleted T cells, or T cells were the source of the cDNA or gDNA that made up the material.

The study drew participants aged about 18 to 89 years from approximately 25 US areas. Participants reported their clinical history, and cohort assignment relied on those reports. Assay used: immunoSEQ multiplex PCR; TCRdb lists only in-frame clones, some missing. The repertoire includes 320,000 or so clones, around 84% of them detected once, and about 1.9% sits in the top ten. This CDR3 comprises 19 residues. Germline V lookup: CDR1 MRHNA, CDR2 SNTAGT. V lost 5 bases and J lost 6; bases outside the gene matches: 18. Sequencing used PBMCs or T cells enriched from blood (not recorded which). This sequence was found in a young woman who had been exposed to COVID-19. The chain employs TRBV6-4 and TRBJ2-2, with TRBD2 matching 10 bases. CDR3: CASSKYNRLLAGKAGELFF. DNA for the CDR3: TGTGCCAGCAGTAAGTATAACAGACTACTAGCGGGAAAGGCCGGGGAGCTGTTTTTT.